This T cell receptor (beta chain) was identified in a study of control samples from healthy donors and cancer patients. Some clones are missing from TCRdb's copy, which holds only in-frame ones; the method was immunoSEQ multiplex PCR. The sample lists roughly 100,000 clones; 85% to 90% were seen once. CDR1 is SGHAT, CDR2 FQNNGV, per germline. The CDR3 totals 15 residues. V trimming: 4 bases; J trimming: 4 bases; junction bases outside the gene matches: 9. This sequence originates from a man younger than 45 in good health. The V and J genes are TRBV11-2 and TRBJ1-1; 7 bases are a match to TRBD1. The sequenced material came from blood. The CDR3 region has the DNA TGTGCCAGCAGCTCTCCCACAGGGGTTTCCACTGAAGCTTTCTTT. Its translation is CASSSPTGVSTEAFF.